Each of the 25 T cell receptor beta chains below was sequenced from the same sample in a study of blood T cell repertoires in COVID-19 (dated by TCRdb to 2020 to 2021). The method behind the library was the immunoSEQ multiplex PCR assay. TCRdb took over this immuneACCESS table, retaining in-frame rearrangements with V and J assigned. Such tables are incomplete; in checked studies, under half of the missing clones stem from an unresolved V gene, and the remainder is unexplained. The table for this sample lists about 210,000 clones; roughly 88% of them were counted only once. The ten biggest clones cover approximately 2.3% of the sample. Source material: peripheral blood. Receptors were obtained from a man in his forties who had recovered from COVID-19.

V is TRBV19 and J is TRBJ1-1; a weak D match, TRBD1 (6 bases). Trimming took 3 bases from V and 5 from J, leaving 16 bases between them. The CDR3 consists of 15 residues. The germline V gene has CDR1 LNHDA and CDR2 SQIVND (reference sequence). CDR3 in amino acids: CASSIRGTVWTEAFF. For the CDR3, the DNA is TGTGCCAGTAGTATCAGGGGCACCGTGTGGACTGAAGCTTTCTTT.

Here the CDR3 reads CASSLLASGANVLTF. The CDR3 nucleotides are TGTGCCAGCAGCTTATTGGCCTCTGGGGCCAACGTCCTGACTTTC. The chain links TRBV11-2 to TRBJ2-6, with unresolved D. The CDR3 covers 15 residues. From germline, CDR1 is SGHAT and CDR2 FQNNGV. With 2 bases removed from V and 0 bases from J, the gap between germline ends came to 5 bases.

Here the CDR3 reads CASSDSGWGATEAFF. CDR3 DNA: TGTGCCAGCAGTGACTCAGGATGGGGAGCCACTGAAGCTTTCTTT. This chain connects TRBV25-1 to TRBJ1-1; D remains ambiguous. Germline-derived CDR1 and CDR2 are MGHDK and SYGVNS. The ends were cut back, 3 bases at V and 4 bases at J, with 15 bases in the middle. The CDR3 loop spans 15 amino acids.

The rearrangement links TRBV11-3 to TRBJ2-7, with D unclear. Germline V gene data show CDR1 as SGHNT and CDR2 as YENEEA. V shed 1 base and J shed 0 bases, with 10 bases lying between them. The CDR3 extends over 15 amino acids. This CDR3 is CASSLVAESSYEQYF. The CDR3 nucleotides read TGTGCCAGCAGCTTAGTCGCGGAGAGCTCCTACGAGCAGTACTTC.

This chain joins TRBV5-6 and TRBJ2-3, with 13 bases lining up with TRBD2. The germline gives CDR1 SGHDT, CDR2 YYEEEE. The V and J ends lost 4 bases and 3 bases, in that order; junction bases with no gene match: 2. The CDR3 has 15 residues. This CDR3 reads CASSPLAGGTDTQYF. The CDR3 DNA is TGTGCCAGCAGCCCACTAGCGGGGGGGACAGATACGCAGTATTTT.

The chain carries TRBV27 and TRBJ2-3; the match to TRBD2 covers 7 bases. CDR3 length: 16 residues. V was clipped by 5 bases and J by 11 bases; unmatched bases: 19. Looked up from germline, CDR1 is MNHEY and CDR2 is SMNVEV (reference sequence). The chain's CDR3 is CASSPSSGEGPFWQYF. CDR3 in DNA: TGTGCCAGCAGTCCTTCTAGCGGAGAGGGGCCTTTCTGGCAGTATTTT.

The chain is built from TRBV7-9 and TRBJ1-2; D is perhaps TRBD1 (5 bases). The CDR3 totals 15 residues. V lost 2 bases, J lost 6 bases, and 16 bases lay in between. Germline V gene lookup returns CDR1 SEHNR and CDR2 FQNEAQ (reference sequence). The CDR3 DNA reads as TGTGCCAGCAGCTTATCGGCAGTTCAGGGTGATGGCTACACCTTC. This translates into CASSLSAVQGDGYTF. The full variable domain, its missing parts supplied by reference TRBV7-9 and TRBJ1-2, is DTGVSQNPRHKITKRGQNVTFRCDPISEHNRLYWYRQTLGQGPEFLTYFQNEAQLEKSRLLSDRFSAERPKGSFSTLEIQRTEQGDSAMYLCASSLSAVQGDGYTFGSGTRLTVV.

The rearrangement uses TRBV10-2 and TRBJ2-5; possible D gene TRBD2, 5 bases. The germline V gene encodes CDR1 WSHSY and CDR2 SAAADI. V dropped 8 bases and J dropped 3 bases, with 10 bases sitting between them. The CDR3 is 12 residues long. The CDR3 DNA follows: TGCGCCAGCTCTATGAGGGAAGAGACCCAGTACTTC. Encoded protein: CASSMREETQYF.

CDR3 sequence: CASSPAGGPYEQYF. In DNA, the CDR3 is TGTGCCAGCTCACCGGCGGGAGGGCCCTACGAGCAGTACTTC. The chain joins TRBV18 to TRBJ2-7; 9 nucleotides line up with TRBD2. V lost 3 bases and J lost 2; bases outside the gene matches: 2. The CDR3 is 14 residues long. CDR1 is KGHSH and CDR2 is LQKENI in the germline V gene.

This clone was found once. The rearrangement joins TRBV18 to TRBJ2-7; 12 bases fit TRBD2. The trim removed 1 base at V and 3 bases at J, leaving 13 bases unmatched. The CDR3 runs to 19 residues. Germline loops: CDR1 KGHSH, CDR2 LQKENI. CDR3 sequence reads: CASSPRGTSGLIGDYEQYF. The CDR3 nucleotides read TGTGCCAGCTCACCACGGGGGACTAGCGGGCTTATAGGGGACTACGAGCAGTACTTC.

This chain uses TRBV2 with TRBJ1-2, with a tentative D call TRBD1 (5 bases). The V gene's germline CDR1 is SNHLY and CDR2 FYNNEI. CDR3 size: 13 residues. V lost 3 bases and J 2 bases, leaving 7 bases between the germline ends. DNA of the CDR3: TGTGCCAGCAGTGAGGCAGGGAACTATGGCTACACCTTC. Translated, it gives CASSEAGNYGYTF.

The chain joins TRBV5-4 to TRBJ1-1, with D unclear. CDR1 and CDR2 (germline): SGHNT, YYREEE (reference sequence). The CDR3 spans 13 residues. The V gene lost 4 bases and the J gene lost 0 bases, with 7 bases spanning the gap. The CDR3 spells CASSLDMNTEAFF. The CDR3 nucleotides are TGTGCCAGCAGCCTCGACATGAACACTGAAGCTTTCTTT. Based on the CDR3 plus reference TRBV5-4 and TRBJ1-1, the full variable domain is ETGVTQSPTHLIKTRGQQVTLRCSSQSGHNTVSWYQQALGQGPQFIFQYYREEENGRGNFPPRFSGLQFPNYSSELNVNALELDDSALYLCASSLDMNTEAFFGQGTRLTVV.

The J gene is TRBJ2-5, the V gene TRBV10-3; D perhaps matches TRBD1 (6 bases). Germline values: CDR1 ENHRY, CDR2 SYGVKD. The V gene lost 2 bases and the J gene lost 2 bases, with 12 bases spanning the gap. The CDR3 has 15 amino acids. CDR3 in amino acids: CAISELRGRQETQYF. CDR3 in DNA: TGTGCCATCAGTGAGCTCAGGGGAAGACAAGAGACCCAGTACTTC.

V gene TRBV7-2 combines with J gene TRBJ1-1; the D gene is possibly TRBD1 (6 bases). Germline-derived CDR1 and CDR2 are SGHTA and FQGNSA. Trimming removed 1 base at V and 7 bases at J, with 16 bases between. The CDR3 is 15 amino acids. The CDR3 sequence is CASSLGRGWGFEAFF. The CDR3 DNA reads TGTGCCAGCAGCTTAGGCAGGGGCTGGGGGTTTGAAGCTTTCTTT.

This clone has only one observation. The rearrangement links TRBV2 to TRBJ2-7, with TRBD1 matching 9 bases. The V segment lost 4 bases and the J segment 4 bases; nucleotides outside the gene matches: 5. There are 14 residues in the CDR3. Germline loops: CDR1 SNHLY, CDR2 FYNNEI. CDR3 region: CASSADRGLYEQYF. CDR3 bases: TGTGCCAGCAGTGCGGACAGGGGCCTGTACGAGCAGTACTTC.

The gene calls are TRBV5-1 and TRBJ2-7, with 7 nucleotides matching TRBD1. Germline CDR1 and CDR2: SGHRS and YFSETQ. This CDR3 contains 14 residues. V trimming: 0 bases; J trimming: 3 bases; junction bases outside the gene matches: 3. For the CDR3, the DNA is TGCGCCAGCAGCTTGGCGAGACAGGGCTACGAGCAGTACTTC. Translated: CASSLARQGYEQYF.

This sequence joins TRBV5-1 and TRBJ2-5, with D perhaps TRBD2 (5 bases). The V gene lost 1 base and the J gene lost 2 bases, with 9 bases spanning the gap. Germline V gives CDR1 SGHRS, CDR2 YFSETQ. The CDR3 runs 14 residues. The CDR3 loop reads CASSLTRTQETQYF. CDR3 in DNA: TGCGCCAGCAGCTTGACTCGGACTCAAGAGACCCAGTACTTC.

This clone turned up a few times. Written as DNA, the CDR3 is TGCAGCGTTGATAATGGCGGGGGGATAGAGACCCAGTACTTC. Its protein is CSVDNGGGIETQYF. This chain uses TRBV29-1 with TRBJ2-5; 8 bases are a match to TRBD2. The CDR3 runs to 14 residues. Germline V gene lookup returns CDR1 SQVTM and CDR2 ANQGSEA. J was trimmed by 4 bases and V by 3 bases; bases with no gene match: 7.

The J gene is TRBJ2-1, the V gene TRBV2, with 7 bases fitting TRBD2. The germline V gene encodes CDR1 SNHLY and CDR2 FYNNEI. CDR3 length: 14 residues. With V trimmed by 8 bases and J by 1 base, 5 bases remained unmatched. The CDR3 loop is CASLVRESYNEQFF. The CDR3 nucleotides are TGTGCCAGCTTGGTGCGGGAGTCCTACAATGAGCAGTTCTTC. Together with reference TRBV2 and TRBJ2-1, the CDR3 gives the full variable domain: EPEVTQTPSHQVTQMGQEVILRCVPISNHLYFYWYRQILGQKVEFLVSFYNNEISEKSEIFDDQFSVERPDGSNFTLKIRSTKLEDSAMYFCASLVRESYNEQFFGPGTRLTVL.

V gene TRBV12-5 combines with J gene TRBJ2-7; possibly TRBD2 for D (5 bases). The germline V and J ends were trimmed by 0 bases and 4 bases, with 19 bases remaining between them. This CDR3 comprises 17 residues. Germline CDR1 LGHNT, CDR2 FRNRAP. CDR3 sequence reads: CASGLVVGALYPYEQYF. DNA of the CDR3: TGTGCTAGTGGTTTGGTAGTGGGAGCCCTATACCCTTACGAGCAGTACTTC.

This chain connects TRBV19 to TRBJ1-1; D gene ambiguous. Deletions cut 7 bases from V and 3 bases from J, with 15 bases between. This CDR3 contains 14 residues. CDR1 and CDR2 (germline): LNHDA, SQIVND (reference sequence). This CDR3 is CASNKLDGDTEAFF. The CDR3 DNA is TGTGCCAGTAATAAACTAGACGGAGACACTGAAGCTTTCTTT.

The count of this clone is one. J is TRBJ2-1 and V is TRBV6-5; D call uncertain. The CDR3 contains 13 residues. With 9 bases removed from V and 2 bases from J, the gap between germline ends came to 11 bases. Germline V lookup: CDR1 MNHEY, CDR2 SVGAGI. The CDR3 loop reads CASTPNPYNEQFF. The CDR3 nucleotides are TGTGCCAGTACTCCTAATCCCTACAATGAGCAGTTCTTC.

The chain has TRBV3-1 (or the pseudogene TRBV3-2) and TRBJ2-3; 7 bases are shared with TRBD2. The junction had 7 bases not matched to a gene; V was cut back by 3 bases and J by 4 bases. Germline CDR1 LGHDT, CDR2 YNNKEL (reference sequence). The CDR3 runs 15 residues. This CDR3 reads CASSQQAGAADTQYF. CDR3 nucleotides: TGTGCCAGCAGCCAGCAGGCGGGAGCGGCAGATACGCAGTATTTT.

This clone has only a few counts. The chain is built from TRBV10-3 and TRBJ2-3; TRBD1 matches at 9 bases. Germline V gene lookup returns CDR1 ENHRY and CDR2 SYGVKD. Losses at the gene ends were 6 bases for V and 6 bases for J; bases not matched to a gene: 7. This CDR3 spans 14 amino acids. CDR3 coding DNA: TGTGCCATCAGCCGGGACAGGGTACCTGATACGCAGTATTTT. This encodes CAISRDRVPDTQYF.

This chain links TRBV6-5 with TRBJ2-5, with D perhaps matching TRBD2 (6 bases). This CDR3 region has 16 residues. In germline, CDR1 is MNHEY, CDR2 SVGAGI. Trimming stripped 2 bases from V and 4 bases from J, with 17 bases between. As DNA, the CDR3 is TGTGCCAGCAGTTACGCTACCTCTAGCGTGGGAGAGACCCAGTACTTC. Amino acids: CASSYATSSVGETQYF.